The 21 T cell receptor beta chains below all came from one sample that was sequenced in a study of technical replicates of blood from several donors. Measured with immunoSEQ multiplex PCR; TCRdb has only the in-frame clones, and not every one. Counted here are about 83,000 clones, approximately 94% occurring once; the ten biggest clones make up approximately 0.25%. Sequenced material: T cells isolated from PBMCs. The receptors were gathered from a human donor in good health.

The chain employs TRBV7-9 and TRBJ2-3, with D maybe TRBD2 (5 bases). The germline V gene has CDR1 SEHNR and CDR2 FQNEAQ (reference sequence). Trimming stripped 6 bases from V and 2 bases from J, with 24 bases between. This CDR3 comprises 18 residues. The CDR3 DNA is TGTGCCAGCAGAGGGCAATCGGGAATGCTTCTCGTCACAGATACGCAGTATTTT. Translation: CASRGQSGMLLVTDTQYF.

This chain links TRBV6-4 with TRBJ2-4, with TRBD1 matching over 7 bases. V shed 0 bases, J shed 3 bases, and the junction held 11 bases outside the gene matches. The germline V gene encodes CDR1 MRHNA and CDR2 SNTAGT. CDR3 size: 18 residues. CDR3 sequence: CASSDSITGALDKNIQYF. The CDR3 coding sequence is TGTGCCAGCAGTGACTCGATTACAGGGGCGCTAGACAAAAACATTCAGTACTTC.

This sequence joins TRBV5-1 and TRBJ2-1; 10 bases fit TRBD2. The V gene end was trimmed by 0 bases and the J gene end by 12 bases; junction bases not matched to a gene: 9. The length of the CDR3 is 15 residues. The germline V gene encodes CDR1 SGHRS and CDR2 YFSETQ. The CDR3 loop is CASSLATSGMGMQFF. The DNA for the CDR3 is TGCGCCAGCAGCTTGGCCACTAGCGGGATGGGGATGCAGTTCTTC.

This clone was detected only a few times. The J gene is TRBJ1-4, the V gene TRBV27; D remains unclear. The CDR3 has 15 amino acids. Germline assignment: CDR1 MNHEY and CDR2 SMNVEV (reference sequence). V was shortened by 4 bases and J by 7 bases, with 16 bases between the two germline ends. The CDR3 DNA follows: TGTGCCAGCAGTTCCCAACCGGGAGGAGGTGAAAAACTGTTTTTT. It specifies CASSSQPGGGEKLFF.

Details on this clone: The identical CDR3 is also encoded by other nucleotide sequences in the sample. The genes are TRBV10-3 and TRBJ1-1; possibly TRBD1 for D (6 bases). Germline V gives CDR1 ENHRY, CDR2 SYGVKD. Between the trimmed V and J ends, which lost 1 base and 2 bases, there was a span of 11 bases. The length of the CDR3 is 15 residues. The CDR3 DNA follows: TGTGCCATCAGTGAGTTGGGACATACAAACACTGAAGCTTTCTTT. Protein product: CAISELGHTNTEAFF.

The J gene is TRBJ2-7, the V gene TRBV30; D may be TRBD1 (6 bases). The CDR3 covers 12 residues. Germline V gene lookup returns CDR1 GTSNPN and CDR2 SVGIG (reference sequence). V lost 7 bases and J lost 2, with 12 bases in between. The CDR3 nucleotides are TGTGCCTTTACAGGGCGGACCTACGAGCAGTACTTC. Its translation is CAFTGRTYEQYF.

The rearrangement joins TRBV10-2 to TRBJ2-1; 7 nucleotides agree with TRBD2. CDR1 is WSHSY and CDR2 is SAAADI in the germline V gene. V trimming: 10 bases; J trimming: 6 bases; junction bases outside the gene matches: 15. CDR3 length equals 15 residues. CDR3 sequence (DNA): TGCGCCACCTCATCGGGGCTAGCGGACTTCAATGAGCAGTTCTTC. Encoded protein: CATSSGLADFNEQFF.

This chain connects TRBV28 to TRBJ1-2; D call uncertain. The CDR3 has 13 residues. CDR1 MDHEN and CDR2 SYDVKM come from the germline V gene. V was clipped by 2 bases and J by 4 bases, with 8 bases between them. In DNA, the CDR3 is TGTGCCAGCAGTTTAGTCTTGGCCTATGGCTACACCTTC. It is translated as CASSLVLAYGYTF.

J is TRBJ2-1 and V is TRBV6-5; 9 nucleotides match TRBD1. With V trimmed by 4 bases and J by 4 bases, 5 bases remained unmatched. The CDR3 covers 15 residues. Germline V CDR1 and CDR2: MNHEY, SVGAGI. CDR3 loop: CASSFPGQGYNEQFF. CDR3 coding DNA: TGTGCCAGCAGTTTCCCGGGACAGGGTTACAATGAGCAGTTCTTC.

The chain recombines TRBV18 with TRBJ2-2; D is unresolved. Trimming cost V 2 bases and J 1 base, with 5 bases left between them. From germline, CDR1 is KGHSH and CDR2 LQKENI. The CDR3 is 14 residues long. The DNA of the CDR3 is TGTGCCAGCTCACCATACAGGAACACCGGGGAGCTGTTTTTT. Translating gives CASSPYRNTGELFF.

The chain employs TRBV2 and TRBJ1-2; D perhaps matches TRBD1 (5 bases). The V gene's germline CDR1 is SNHLY and CDR2 FYNNEI. CDR3 size: 14 residues. The germline V and J ends were trimmed by 3 bases and 4 bases, with 12 bases remaining between them. CDR3 region: CASSEAGLLYGYTF. CDR3 in DNA: TGTGCCAGCAGTGAGGCAGGGTTACTCTATGGCTACACCTTC.

The table lists this clone with a count of one. The chain links TRBV29-1 to TRBJ2-4; tentatively, D is TRBD2 (6 bases). Trimming took 6 bases from V and 8 from J, leaving 14 bases between them. The germline V gene has CDR1 SQVTM and CDR2 ANQGSEA. The CDR3 spans 12 residues. This chain's CDR3 is CSVGGLRDIQYF. CDR3 bases: TGCAGCGTCGGAGGGTTGAGGGACATTCAGTACTTC.

This sequence joins TRBV11-2 and TRBJ2-2, with 9 bases lining up with TRBD2. CDR1 and CDR2 from the germline V gene are SGHAT and FQNNGV. Trimming cost V 4 bases and J 2 bases; bases outside gene matches: 8. The length of the CDR3 is 17 residues. CDR3 DNA: TGTGCCAGCAGCTCTCTCCTAGCGGGATCTAACACCGGGGAGCTGTTTTTT. Its protein product is CASSSLLAGSNTGELFF.

The chain couples TRBV11-2 to TRBJ1-1, with D perhaps matching TRBD1 (6 bases). Trimming cost V 5 bases and J 1 base, with 17 bases left between them. CDR3 length equals 16 residues. Germline CDR1 and CDR2: SGHAT and FQNNGV. CDR3 bases: TGTGCCAGCAGCCGCGGACAGACAGTTACGAACACTGAAGCTTTCTTT. Amino acid sequence: CASSRGQTVTNTEAFF.

The chain couples TRBV9 to TRBJ2-7; TRBD1 matches at 9 bases. Per germline, CDR1 SGDLS and CDR2 YYNGEE. This CDR3 is built from 14 residues. V shed 4 bases, J shed 3 bases, and the junction held 5 bases outside the gene matches. The CDR3 DNA sequence: TGTGCCAGCAGCACGGGACAGGGCAGCTACGAGCAGTACTTC. Protein sequence: CASSTGQGSYEQYF.

The chain links TRBV29-1 to TRBJ2-3; D possibly corresponds to TRBD1 (6 bases). CDR3 length: 13 residues. In germline, CDR1 is SQVTM, CDR2 ANQGSEA. Trimming pared 6 bases from V and 7 bases from J, leaving 17 bases between. CDR3 sequence reads: CSVSPLRGYTQYF. The CDR3 DNA is TGCAGCGTGTCACCGCTCAGGGGCTATACGCAGTATTTT.

The rearrangement links TRBV25-1 to TRBJ2-4, with 8 bases aligning to TRBD1. CDR1 and CDR2 from the germline V gene are MGHDK and SYGVNS. Trimming took 6 bases from V and 7 from J; bases not matched to a gene: 8. The CDR3 loop spans 14 amino acids. The CDR3 reads CASSLAGGSNIQYF. The CDR3 DNA follows: TGTGCCAGCAGCTTGGCAGGGGGCTCGAACATTCAGTACTTC.

The chain joins TRBV28 to TRBJ1-1; no clear D gene. CDR1 MDHEN and CDR2 SYDVKM come from the germline V gene. The CDR3 totals 13 residues. The V end lost 3 bases, the J end lost 4 bases, and 9 bases lay between the germline ends. For the CDR3, the DNA is TGTGCCAGCAGTTTGGCGGGAGGCACTGAAGCTTTCTTT. Amino acid sequence: CASSLAGGTEAFF.

This rearrangement joins TRBV7-8 to TRBJ1-1; D ambiguous. CDR3 length: 15 amino acids. The germline gives CDR1 SGHVS, CDR2 FQNEAQ. V was trimmed by 5 bases and J by 0 bases, leaving 13 bases between them. Here the CDR3 DNA reads TGTGCCAGCAGCGCGCCCAGGATAATGAACACTGAAGCTTTCTTT. Translation: CASSAPRIMNTEAFF.

This chain connects TRBV19 to TRBJ1-5; D remains unclear. The ends were cut back, 7 bases at V and 1 base at J, with 11 bases in the middle. The CDR3 has 14 residues. The germline CDR1 and CDR2 sequences are LNHDA and SQIVND (reference sequence). The CDR3 reads CASNYGRSNQPQHF. The CDR3 DNA reads TGTGCCAGTAACTATGGTAGGAGCAATCAGCCCCAGCATTTT.

The rearrangement joins TRBV10-3 to TRBJ2-1; TRBD2 matches 14 bases. The CDR3 has 16 residues. Trimming cost V 1 base and J 5 bases; bases outside gene matches: 1. From germline, CDR1 is ENHRY and CDR2 SYGVKD. The CDR3 DNA sequence: TGTGCCATCAGTGAGTTGGGACTAGCGGGGGACAATGAGCAGTTCTTC. Protein product: CAISELGLAGDNEQFF.